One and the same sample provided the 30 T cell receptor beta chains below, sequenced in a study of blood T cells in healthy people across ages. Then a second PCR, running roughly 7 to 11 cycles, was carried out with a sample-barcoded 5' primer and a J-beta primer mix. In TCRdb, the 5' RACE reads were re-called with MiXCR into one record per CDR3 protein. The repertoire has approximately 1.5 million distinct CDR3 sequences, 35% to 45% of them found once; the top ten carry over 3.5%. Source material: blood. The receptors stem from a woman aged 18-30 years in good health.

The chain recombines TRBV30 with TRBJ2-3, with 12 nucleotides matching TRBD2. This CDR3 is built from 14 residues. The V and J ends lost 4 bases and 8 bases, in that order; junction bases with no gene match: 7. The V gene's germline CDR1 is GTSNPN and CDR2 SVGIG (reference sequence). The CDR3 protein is CAWIGLAGGGTQYF. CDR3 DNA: TGTGCCTGGATCGGTCTAGCGGGAGGGGGTACGCAGTATTTT.

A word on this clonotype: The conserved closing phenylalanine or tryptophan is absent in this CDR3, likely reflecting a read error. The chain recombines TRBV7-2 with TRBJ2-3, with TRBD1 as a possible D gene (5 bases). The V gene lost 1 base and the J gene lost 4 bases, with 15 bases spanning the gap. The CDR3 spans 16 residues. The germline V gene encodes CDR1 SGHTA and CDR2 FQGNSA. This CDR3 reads CASSLVAQGGADTQYV. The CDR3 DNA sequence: TGTGCCAGCAGCTTAGTCGCTCAGGGTGGCGCAGATACGCAGTATGTT.

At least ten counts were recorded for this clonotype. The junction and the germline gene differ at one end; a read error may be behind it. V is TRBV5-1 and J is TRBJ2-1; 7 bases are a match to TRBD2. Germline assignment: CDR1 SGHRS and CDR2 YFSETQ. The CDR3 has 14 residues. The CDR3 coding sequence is TGTGCCAGCAGCTCGGGACTATCCTACAATGAGCAGTTCTTC. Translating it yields CASSSGLSYNEQFF.

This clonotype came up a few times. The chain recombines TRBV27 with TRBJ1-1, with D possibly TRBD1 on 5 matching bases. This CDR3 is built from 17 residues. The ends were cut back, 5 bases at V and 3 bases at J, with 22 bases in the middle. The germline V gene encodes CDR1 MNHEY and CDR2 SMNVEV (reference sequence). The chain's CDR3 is CASSRSLPAGSDTEAFF. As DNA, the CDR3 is TGTGCCAGCAGTCGATCTCTACCTGCAGGGTCCGACACTGAAGCTTTCTTT.

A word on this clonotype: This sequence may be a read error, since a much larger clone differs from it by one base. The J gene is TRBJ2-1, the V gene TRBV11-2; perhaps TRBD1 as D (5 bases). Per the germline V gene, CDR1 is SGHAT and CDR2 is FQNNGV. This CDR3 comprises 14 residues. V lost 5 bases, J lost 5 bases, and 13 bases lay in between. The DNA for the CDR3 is TGTGCCAGCAGCCCTGATTGGGGCGACAATGAGCAGTTCTTC. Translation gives CASSPDWGDNEQFF.

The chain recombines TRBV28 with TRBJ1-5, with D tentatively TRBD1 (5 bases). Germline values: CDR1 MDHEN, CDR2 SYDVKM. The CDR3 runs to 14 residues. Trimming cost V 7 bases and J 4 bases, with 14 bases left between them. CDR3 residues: CASNDRLLNQPQHF. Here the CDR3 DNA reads TGTGCCAGCAACGACAGATTATTAAATCAGCCCCAGCATTTT.

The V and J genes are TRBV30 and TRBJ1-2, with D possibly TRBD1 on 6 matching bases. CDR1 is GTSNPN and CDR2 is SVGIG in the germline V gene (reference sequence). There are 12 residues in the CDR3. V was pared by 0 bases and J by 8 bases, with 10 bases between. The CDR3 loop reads CAWSVVQGGYTF. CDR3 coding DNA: TGTGCCTGGAGTGTAGTACAGGGAGGCTACACCTTC.

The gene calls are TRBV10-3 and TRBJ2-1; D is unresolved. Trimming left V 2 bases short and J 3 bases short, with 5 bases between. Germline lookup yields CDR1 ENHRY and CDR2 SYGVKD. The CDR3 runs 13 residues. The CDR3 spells CAISEGRYNEQFF. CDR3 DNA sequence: TGTGCCATCAGTGAGGGGCGCTACAATGAGCAGTTCTTC.

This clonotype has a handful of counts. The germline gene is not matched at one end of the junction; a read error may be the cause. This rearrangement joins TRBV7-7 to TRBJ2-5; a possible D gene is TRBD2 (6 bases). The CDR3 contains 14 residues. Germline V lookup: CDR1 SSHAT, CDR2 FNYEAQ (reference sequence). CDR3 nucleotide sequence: TGTGCTAGCAGCTTCGGGAGCCTAGCGGAGACCCAGTACTTC. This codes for CASSFGSLAETQYF.

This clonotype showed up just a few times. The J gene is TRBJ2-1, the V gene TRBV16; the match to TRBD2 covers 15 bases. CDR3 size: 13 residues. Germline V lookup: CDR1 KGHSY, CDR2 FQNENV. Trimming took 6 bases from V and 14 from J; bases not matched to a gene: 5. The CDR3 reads CASRKGTSGRKFF. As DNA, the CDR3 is TGTGCCAGCAGAAAGGGGACTAGCGGGAGGAAGTTCTTC.

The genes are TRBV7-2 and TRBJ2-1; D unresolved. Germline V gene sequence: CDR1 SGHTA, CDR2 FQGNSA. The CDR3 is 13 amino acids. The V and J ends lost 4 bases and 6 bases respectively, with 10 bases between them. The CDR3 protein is CASSSRLPNEQFF. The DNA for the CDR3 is TGTGCCAGCAGCTCAAGACTGCCCAATGAGCAGTTCTTC.

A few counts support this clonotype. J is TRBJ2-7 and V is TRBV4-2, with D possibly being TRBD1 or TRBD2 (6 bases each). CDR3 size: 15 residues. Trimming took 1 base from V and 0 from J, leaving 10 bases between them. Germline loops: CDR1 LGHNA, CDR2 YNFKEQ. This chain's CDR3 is CASSQGGDISYEQYF. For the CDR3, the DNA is TGTGCCAGCAGCCAAGGGGGGGACATCTCCTACGAGCAGTACTTC.

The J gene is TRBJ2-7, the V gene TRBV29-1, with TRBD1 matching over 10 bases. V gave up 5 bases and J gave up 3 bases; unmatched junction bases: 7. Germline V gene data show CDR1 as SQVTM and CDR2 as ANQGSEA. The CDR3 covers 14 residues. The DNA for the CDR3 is TGCAGCGTTAGGTTCGGACAGGGGGTCTACGAGCAGTACTTC. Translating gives CSVRFGQGVYEQYF.

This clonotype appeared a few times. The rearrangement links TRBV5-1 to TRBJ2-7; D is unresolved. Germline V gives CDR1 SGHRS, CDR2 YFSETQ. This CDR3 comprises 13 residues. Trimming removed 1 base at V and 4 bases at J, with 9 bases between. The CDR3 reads CASSLRIRYEQYF. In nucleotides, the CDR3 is TGCGCCAGCAGCTTGAGAATTAGGTACGAGCAGTACTTC.

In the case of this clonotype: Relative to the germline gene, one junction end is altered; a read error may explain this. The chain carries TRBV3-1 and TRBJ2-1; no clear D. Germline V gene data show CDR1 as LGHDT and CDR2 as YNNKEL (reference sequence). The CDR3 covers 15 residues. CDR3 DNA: TGTGCCAGCAGCCAAGGCTGGACCTCCCACAATGAGCAGTTCTTC. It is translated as CASSQGWTSHNEQFF.

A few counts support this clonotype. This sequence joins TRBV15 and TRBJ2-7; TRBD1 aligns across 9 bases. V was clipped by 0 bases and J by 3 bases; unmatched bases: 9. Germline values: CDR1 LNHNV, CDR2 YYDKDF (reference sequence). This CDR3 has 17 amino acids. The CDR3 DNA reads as TGTGCCACCAGCAGAGATGTTCTCGGGACAGGGCGCTACGAGCAGTACTTC. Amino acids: CATSRDVLGTGRYEQYF.

The CDR3 reads CAISESDYSTEAFF. CDR3 DNA sequence: TGTGCCATCAGTGAGTCGGATTACAGTACTGAAGCTTTCTTT. This chain joins TRBV10-3 and TRBJ1-1; no reliable D call. The CDR3 sequence is 14 residues long. CDR1 is ENHRY, CDR2 SYGVKD, per germline. V was trimmed by 0 bases and J by 5 bases, leaving 10 bases between them.

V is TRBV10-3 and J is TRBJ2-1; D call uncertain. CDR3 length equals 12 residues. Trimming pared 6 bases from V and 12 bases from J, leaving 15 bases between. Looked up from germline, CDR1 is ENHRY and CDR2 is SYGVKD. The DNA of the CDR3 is TGTGCCATCAGCATGACTGCCTTTGGGCAGTTCTTC. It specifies CAISMTAFGQFF.

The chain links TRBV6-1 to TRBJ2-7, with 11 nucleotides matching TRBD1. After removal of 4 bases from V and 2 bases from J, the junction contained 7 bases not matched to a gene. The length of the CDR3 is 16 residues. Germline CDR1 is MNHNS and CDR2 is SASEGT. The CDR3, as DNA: TGTGCCAGCAGTGGGGGTTGGACAGGGGGCCCCTACGAGCAGTACTTC. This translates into CASSGGWTGGPYEQYF.

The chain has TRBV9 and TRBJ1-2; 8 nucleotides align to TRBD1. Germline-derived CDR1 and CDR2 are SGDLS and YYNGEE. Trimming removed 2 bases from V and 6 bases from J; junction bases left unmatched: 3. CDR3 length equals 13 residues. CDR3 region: CASSVDRDHGYTF. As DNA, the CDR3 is TGTGCCAGCAGCGTGGACAGGGATCATGGCTACACCTTC.

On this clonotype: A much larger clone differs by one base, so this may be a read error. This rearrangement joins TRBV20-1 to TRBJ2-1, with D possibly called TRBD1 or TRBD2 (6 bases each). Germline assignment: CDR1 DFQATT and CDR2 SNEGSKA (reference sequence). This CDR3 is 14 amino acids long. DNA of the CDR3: TGCAGTGCTAGATCAGGGGAGGACTACTATGAGCAGTTCTTC. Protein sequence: CSARSGEDYYEQFF.

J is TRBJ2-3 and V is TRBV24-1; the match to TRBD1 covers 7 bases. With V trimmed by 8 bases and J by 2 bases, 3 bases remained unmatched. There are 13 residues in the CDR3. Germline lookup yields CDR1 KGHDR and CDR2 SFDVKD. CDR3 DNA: TGTGCCACCATGGACAGGATCACAGATACGCAGTATTTT. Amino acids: CATMDRITDTQYF.

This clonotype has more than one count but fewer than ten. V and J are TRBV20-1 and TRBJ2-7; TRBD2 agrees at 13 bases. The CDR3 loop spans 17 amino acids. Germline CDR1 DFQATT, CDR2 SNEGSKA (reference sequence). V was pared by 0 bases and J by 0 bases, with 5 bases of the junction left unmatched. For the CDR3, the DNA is TGCAGTGCTAGAGATTCGGGACTAGCGGGGATCTCCTACGAGCAGTACTTC. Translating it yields CSARDSGLAGISYEQYF.

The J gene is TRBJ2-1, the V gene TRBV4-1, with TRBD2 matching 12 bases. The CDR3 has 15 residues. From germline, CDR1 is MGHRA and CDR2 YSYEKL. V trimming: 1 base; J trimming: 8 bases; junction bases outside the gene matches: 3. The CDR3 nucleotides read TGCGCCAGCAGCCAAGGGTCTAGCGGGGGGGATGAGCAGTTCTTC. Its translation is CASSQGSSGGDEQFF.

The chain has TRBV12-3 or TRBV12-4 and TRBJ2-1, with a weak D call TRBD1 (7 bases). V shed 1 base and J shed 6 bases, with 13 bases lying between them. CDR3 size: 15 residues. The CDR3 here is CASSLVPGGGNEQFF. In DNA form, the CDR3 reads TGTGCCAGCAGTTTAGTACCAGGGGGAGGCAATGAGCAGTTCTTC.

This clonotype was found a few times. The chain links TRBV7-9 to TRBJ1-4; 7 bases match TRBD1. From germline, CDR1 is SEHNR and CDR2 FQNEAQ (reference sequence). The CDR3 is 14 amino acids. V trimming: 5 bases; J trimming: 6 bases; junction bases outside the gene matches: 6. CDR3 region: CASSENRGDEKLFF. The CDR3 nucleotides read TGTGCCAGCAGCGAGAACAGGGGTGATGAAAAACTGTTTTTT.

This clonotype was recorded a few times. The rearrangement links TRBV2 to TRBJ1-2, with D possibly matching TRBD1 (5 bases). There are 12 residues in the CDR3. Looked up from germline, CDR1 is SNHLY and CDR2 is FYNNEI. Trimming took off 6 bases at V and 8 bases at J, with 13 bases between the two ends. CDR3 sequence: CASSRESEGYTF. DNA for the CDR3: TGTGCCAGCAGCAGGGAATCTGAGGGCTACACCTTC.

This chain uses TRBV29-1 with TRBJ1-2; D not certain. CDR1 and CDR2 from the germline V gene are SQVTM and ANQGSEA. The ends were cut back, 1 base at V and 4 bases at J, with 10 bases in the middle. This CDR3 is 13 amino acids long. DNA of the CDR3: TGCAGCGTTGAAGGGGATTTTAGCTATGGCTACACCTTC. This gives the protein CSVEGDFSYGYTF. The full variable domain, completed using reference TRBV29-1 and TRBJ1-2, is SAVISQKPSRDICQRGTSLTIQCQVDSQVTMMFWYRQQPGQSLTLIATANQGSEATYESGFVIDKFPISRPNLTFSTLTVSNMSPEDSSIYLCSVEGDFSYGYTFGSGTRLTVV.

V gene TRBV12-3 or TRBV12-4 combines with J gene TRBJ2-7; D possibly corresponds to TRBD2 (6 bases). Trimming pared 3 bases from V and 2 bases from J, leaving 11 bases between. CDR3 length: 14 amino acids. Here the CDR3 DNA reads TGTGCCAGCAGTTTTGGACTAACTGCCTACGAGCAGTACTTC. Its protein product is CASSFGLTAYEQYF.

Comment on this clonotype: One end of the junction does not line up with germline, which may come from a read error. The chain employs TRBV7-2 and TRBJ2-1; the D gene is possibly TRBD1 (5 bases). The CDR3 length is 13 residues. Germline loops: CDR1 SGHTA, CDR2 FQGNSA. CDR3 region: CASSLVGVDEQHF. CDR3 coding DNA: TGTGCCAGCAGCTTAGTAGGGGTCGACGAGCAGCACTTC.